These 19 T cell receptor beta chains originate from one sample sequenced in a study of T-cell memory formation after mild COVID-19. MiXCR was run by TCRdb on the 5' RACE reads, yielding one entry per CDR3 protein. The repertoire includes tens of thousands of distinct CDR3 sequences, 15% to 20% of them detected once, and 1.2% to 1.5% sits in the top ten. The material sequenced was PBMCs or a T cell subset sorted from them (not recorded which). These receptors were taken from an adult who had mild COVID-19 (a few samples of this study predate the infection). Cell type and time point are not known.

This clonotype was observed at least ten times. The chain combines TRBV6-5 with TRBJ2-5; 11 bases are a match to TRBD1. Germline trimming cut 6 bases from V and 1 base from J; bases unmatched to any gene: 7. The CDR3 runs to 16 residues. Germline CDR1 MNHEY, CDR2 SVGAGI. The CDR3 sequence: CASRRGQGAPQETQYF. The CDR3 DNA is TGTGCCAGCAGACGCGGACAGGGGGCACCCCAAGAGACCCAGTACTTC.

This clonotype was picked up many times. The V call is TRBV4-1, the J call TRBJ2-4; 12 bases match TRBD1. The ends lost 4 bases at V and 1 base at J; junction bases unmatched: 14. The CDR3 contains 20 residues. Germline V gives CDR1 MGHRA, CDR2 YSYEKL. CDR3 sequence: CASSPDRGQGAMRAKNIQYF. The DNA for the CDR3 is TGCGCCAGCAGCCCAGATAGGGGACAGGGGGCGATGAGGGCCAAAAACATTCAGTACTTC.

The J gene is TRBJ2-3, the V gene TRBV12-3 or TRBV12-4; TRBD2 matches 8 bases. The CDR3 has 15 residues. V gave up 2 bases and J gave up 6 bases; unmatched junction bases: 7. The CDR3 DNA reads TGTGCCAGCAGTTTAACGGGGGGGCGGAGGGATACGCAGTATTTT. Encoded protein: CASSLTGGRRDTQYF.

Ten or more counts support this clonotype. The genes are TRBV2 and TRBJ1-2; a weak D match, TRBD1 (5 bases). This CDR3 is built from 14 residues. With 7 bases removed from V and 4 bases from J, the gap between germline ends came to 16 bases. Germline V gives CDR1 SNHLY, CDR2 FYNNEI. The CDR3 DNA reads as TGTGCCAGCACCATGACAGCCTCGTCCTATGGCTACACCTTC. The encoded protein is CASTMTASSYGYTF.

The V and J genes are TRBV27 and TRBJ1-1; TRBD1 agrees at 7 bases. Germline V gene lookup returns CDR1 MNHEY and CDR2 SMNVEV (reference sequence). V was pared by 3 bases and J by 4 bases, with 11 bases of the junction left unmatched. The CDR3 loop spans 16 amino acids. The CDR3 bases are TGTGCCAGCAGTTTTTCCGACAGGGCTGGGTTCACTGAAGCTTTCTTT. Protein product: CASSFSDRAGFTEAFF.

J is TRBJ2-5 and V is TRBV4-2; TRBD2 agrees at 9 bases. V shed 0 bases and J 5 bases; nucleotides not matched to a gene: 10. This CDR3 region has 17 residues. Germline values: CDR1 LGHNA, CDR2 YNFKEQ. The CDR3 spells CASSQDPSGGISETQYF. The CDR3 region has the DNA TGTGCCAGCAGCCAAGACCCCAGCGGGGGGATTTCGGAGACCCAGTACTTC.

The chain uses TRBV12-5 and TRBJ2-7; D remains ambiguous. The CDR3 consists of 12 residues. Trimming left V 1 base short and J 5 bases short, with 6 bases between. Per the germline V gene, CDR1 is LGHNT and CDR2 is FRNRAP. The DNA for the CDR3 is TGTGCTAGTGGTTTGGATAGCCACGAGCAGTACTTC. Protein sequence: CASGLDSHEQYF.

The chain recombines TRBV20-1 with TRBJ1-4; 8 bases align to TRBD1. The CDR3 loop spans 14 amino acids. The junction had 5 bases not matched to a gene; V was cut back by 3 bases and J by 5 bases. Germline CDR1 reads DFQATT; CDR2 reads SNEGSKA (reference sequence). The CDR3 DNA is TGCAGTGCTAGGGGGGACAGGCAAAATGAAAAACTGTTTTTT. Protein sequence: CSARGDRQNEKLFF.

This clonotype was seen many times. V is TRBV7-2 and J is TRBJ2-2; the match to TRBD2 covers 8 bases. Trimming took 3 bases from V and 7 from J; bases not matched to a gene: 4. Germline V gives CDR1 SGHTA, CDR2 FQGNSA. This CDR3 region has 14 residues. CDR3 sequence: CASSFAGGSGELFF. CDR3 nucleotides: TGTGCCAGCAGCTTTGCGGGAGGAAGCGGGGAGCTGTTTTTT.

Ten or more counts support this clonotype. CDR3 sequence: CASSLARRDTQYF. DNA for the CDR3: TGTGCCAGCAGCTTAGCCCGTCGAGATACGCAGTATTTT. The V gene is TRBV7-8, the J gene TRBJ2-3; D gene uncertain. Germline assignment: CDR1 SGHVS and CDR2 FQNEAQ. V lost 0 bases, J lost 5 bases, and 6 bases lay in between. The CDR3 length is 13 residues.

This clonotype showed up just a few times. The V gene is TRBV30, the J gene TRBJ2-2, with 7 bases lining up with TRBD1. Germline CDR1 reads GTSNPN; CDR2 reads SVGIG (reference sequence). Trimming cost V 7 bases and J 5 bases; bases outside gene matches: 10. This CDR3 has 14 amino acids. The CDR3 region is CAYQKTGRTGELFF. DNA for the CDR3: TGTGCCTACCAGAAGACAGGGAGAACCGGGGAGCTGTTTTTT.

This clonotype was counted at least ten times. The V gene is TRBV7-9, the J gene TRBJ2-3; D ambiguous. CDR1 and CDR2 (germline): SEHNR, FQNEAQ (reference sequence). This CDR3 comprises 12 residues. V gave up 1 base and J gave up 5 bases, with 4 bases separating them. CDR3 bases: TGTGCCAGCAGCTTAGTCCAAGATACGCAGTATTTT. Protein sequence: CASSLVQDTQYF.

This clonotype was counted many times. The J gene is TRBJ2-3, the V gene TRBV7-9; 11 positions match TRBD2. This CDR3 is 19 amino acids long. With 5 bases clipped from V and 1 base from J, the junction kept 14 bases outside the gene matches. Germline CDR1 is SEHNR and CDR2 is FQNEAQ (reference sequence). CDR3 amino acids: CASSPVLTSGEVGTDTQYF. In nucleotides, the CDR3 is TGTGCCAGCAGCCCAGTCCTGACTAGCGGGGAGGTTGGCACAGATACGCAGTATTTT.

This chain connects TRBV12-3 or TRBV12-4 to TRBJ1-2; no clear D gene. Trimming removed 0 bases at V and 3 bases at J, with 5 bases between. CDR3 length: 13 amino acids. The CDR3 here is CASSLAQDYGYTF. In nucleotides, the CDR3 is TGTGCCAGCAGTTTAGCGCAGGACTATGGCTACACCTTC.

This clonotype was seen many times. CDR3 in DNA: TGTGCCAGCAGCTTGACCCCGGGTACAGGAGGAGAGACCCAGTACTTC. This sequence encodes CASSLTPGTGGETQYF. The rearrangement uses TRBV5-4 and TRBJ2-5, with D perhaps matching TRBD1 or TRBD2 (5 bases each). Germline V gene data show CDR1 as SGHNT and CDR2 as YYREEE (reference sequence). The CDR3 contains 16 residues. Trimming pared 1 base from V and 4 bases from J, leaving 17 bases between.

This clonotype showed up many times. The rearrangement uses TRBV9 and TRBJ1-1, with D uncertain. The V gene's germline CDR1 is SGDLS and CDR2 YYNGEE. There are 14 residues in the CDR3. V was shortened by 0 bases and J by 1 base, with 7 bases between the two germline ends. CDR3 protein: CASSVALANTEAFF. Here the CDR3 DNA reads TGTGCCAGCAGCGTAGCTCTGGCGAACACTGAAGCTTTCTTT.

This clonotype appeared many times. This chain links TRBV7-3 with TRBJ2-3; 7 nucleotides align to TRBD2. This CDR3 comprises 14 residues. Germline assignment: CDR1 SGHTA and CDR2 FQGTGA. The V gene end was trimmed by 5 bases and the J gene end by 2 bases; junction bases not matched to a gene: 4. The CDR3 bases are TGTGCCAGCAGCCCCGGGACTACCACAGATACGCAGTATTTT. Protein sequence: CASSPGTTTDTQYF.

This clonotype was recorded at least ten times. The rearrangement links TRBV5-1 to TRBJ2-7; 9 bases align to TRBD1. Germline values: CDR1 SGHRS, CDR2 YFSETQ. V trimming: 4 bases; J trimming: 1 base; junction bases outside the gene matches: 9. CDR3 length equals 16 residues. The CDR3 DNA reads as TGCGCCAGCAGCCCTGGAGGGACAGGGATTTCCTACGAGCAGTACTTC. Amino acid sequence: CASSPGGTGISYEQYF.

The sample holds many counts of this clonotype. The chain combines TRBV20-1 with TRBJ1-2; D may be TRBD1 (6 bases). CDR3 size: 14 residues. CDR1 DFQATT and CDR2 SNEGSKA come from the germline V gene (reference sequence). The V end was cut by 6 bases, the J end by 4 bases, with 18 bases between. The CDR3, as DNA: TGCAGTGCGAGCCTAGGGACACGGAGCTATGGCTACACCTTC. It is translated as CSASLGTRSYGYTF.